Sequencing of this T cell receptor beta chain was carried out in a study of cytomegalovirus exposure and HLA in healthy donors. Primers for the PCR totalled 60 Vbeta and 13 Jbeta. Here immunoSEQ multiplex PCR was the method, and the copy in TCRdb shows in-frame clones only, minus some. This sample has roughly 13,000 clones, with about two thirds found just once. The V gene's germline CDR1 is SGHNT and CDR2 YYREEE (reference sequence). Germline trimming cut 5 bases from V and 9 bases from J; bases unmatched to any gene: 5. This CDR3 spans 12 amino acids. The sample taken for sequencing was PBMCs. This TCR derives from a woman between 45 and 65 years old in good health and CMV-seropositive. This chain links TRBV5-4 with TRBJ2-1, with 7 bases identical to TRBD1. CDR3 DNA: TGTGCCAGCAGGAGCGACAGGGCTGAGCAGTTCTTC. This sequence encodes CASRSDRAEQFF.